A selection of T cell receptor beta chains follows, all from one sample in a study of shared clonotypes between healthy human individuals. The repertoire was sequenced with immunoSEQ multiplex PCR; TCRdb's copy has only in-frame clones and lacks some. Here the sample spans about 490,000 clones, 79% being singletons. The material sequenced was PBMCs. The receptors originated from a woman aged 40 to 50 in good health. Some clones in this sample may be carry-over from other donors' samples. Each CDR3 is given with its conserved first and last residue. A D gene is named only where the DNA matches it firmly. Rows give clone size only sometimes, using once, few, many, or a class for an expanded clone.

D gene: TRBD2
V gene: TRBV5-4
J gene: TRBJ2-7
CDR3 length: 17
clone size: -
CDR3 DNA: TGTGCCAGCAGCTTGTTCCTCACTAGCGGGAGTCCCAACGAGCAGTACTTC
CDR3 protein: CASSLFLTSGSPNEQYF

D gene: TRBD1
V gene: TRBV5-6
J gene: TRBJ2-5
CDR3 length: 13
clone size: -
CDR3 DNA: TGTGCCAGCAGCCAGGGACAGGGTGAGACCCAGTACTTC
CDR3 protein: CASSQGQGETQYF

D gene: -
V gene: TRBV5-1
J gene: TRBJ2-7
CDR3 length: 13
clone size: -
CDR3 DNA: TGCGCCAGCAGCTTCCAGAGCTCCTACGAGCAGTACTTC
CDR3 protein: CASSFQSSYEQYF

D gene: -
V gene: TRBV29-1
J gene: TRBJ2-7
CDR3 length: 12
clone size: -
CDR3 DNA: TGCAGCGTTGCCCCGCGGCAGTACGAGCAGTACTTC
CDR3 protein: CSVAPRQYEQYF

D gene: TRBD2
V gene: TRBV7-3
J gene: TRBJ2-2
CDR3 length: 14
clone size: -
CDR3 DNA: TGTGCCAGCAGACCCGGGAGGGACACCGGGGAGCTGTTTTTT
CDR3 protein: CASRPGRDTGELFF

D gene: TRBD1
V gene: TRBV28
J gene: TRBJ1-5
CDR3 length: 16
clone size: -
CDR3 DNA: TGTGCCAGCACCACCGTCCCGGGACAGTACAATCAGCCCCAGCATTTT
CDR3 protein: CASTTVPGQYNQPQHF

D gene: -
V gene: TRBV5-1
J gene: TRBJ1-1
CDR3 length: 15
clone size: -
CDR3 DNA: TGCGCCAGCAGCTTGGCAGGGAGACGGGACACTGAAGCTTTCTTT
CDR3 protein: CASSLAGRRDTEAFF

D gene: -
V gene: TRBV7-6
J gene: TRBJ2-1
CDR3 length: 13
clone size: once
CDR3 DNA: TGTGCCAGCAGCTTAGGCTTCGGGGGTGAGCAGTTCTTC
CDR3 protein: CASSLGFGGEQFF

D gene: -
V gene: TRBV5-1
J gene: TRBJ1-4
CDR3 length: 15
clone size: -
CDR3 DNA: TGCGCCAGCAGCCCCCGGGCCGGGGTGAAAGAAAAACTGTTTTTT
CDR3 protein: CASSPRAGVKEKLFF

D gene: TRBD2
V gene: TRBV19
J gene: TRBJ2-2
CDR3 length: 14
clone size: -
CDR3 DNA: TGTGCCAGTAACACCGGGGGGTTGGCCGGGGAGCTGTTTTTT
CDR3 protein: CASNTGGLAGELFF

D gene: TRBD2
V gene: TRBV6-5
J gene: TRBJ2-7
CDR3 length: 15
clone size: -
CDR3 DNA: TGTGCCAGCAGTTACTCGCCAGGCGGGAGGTCCGAGCAGTACTTC
CDR3 protein: CASSYSPGGRSEQYF